A selection of T cell receptor beta chains follows, all from one sample in a study of OX40 agonist ivuxolimab in advanced cancers. Using immunoSEQ multiplex PCR, the repertoire was profiled, and TCRdb retains in-frame clones only, with some absent. This table has 65,000 to 80,000 clones, roughly 86% appearing once. This specimen was CD4+ or CD8+ T cells sorted from blood, taken in a trial of the OX40 agonist ivuxolimab. The receptor set was obtained from an adult with an advanced solid tumor such as melanoma, head and neck, liver or kidney cancer. The CDR3 runs from the conserved cysteine through the conserved F or W. Each record gives: J gene, V gene, D gene, CDR3 DNA, CDR3 protein. The D gene is left open where the match is weak.

J: TRBJ1-2
V: TRBV6-5
D: NA
DNA: TGTGCCAGCAGTTACTCCCCCATAGGTAACTATGGCTACACCTTC
CDR3: CASSYSPIGNYGYTF

J: TRBJ2-5
V: TRBV5-1
D: NA
DNA: TGCGCCAGCAGCTTTAGGAGTGCGACGTACCCCCAAGAGACCCAGTACTTC
CDR3: CASSFRSATYPQETQYF

J: TRBJ2-7
V: TRBV2
D: TRBD2
DNA: TGTGCCAGCAGCGGACTAGCCTATACCTACGAGCAGTACTTC
CDR3: CASSGLAYTYEQYF

J: TRBJ1-5
V: TRBV6-5
D: TRBD1
DNA: TGTGCCAGCAGTTCAGGGGGCGGGCAGCCCCAGCATTTT
CDR3: CASSSGGGQPQHF

J: TRBJ2-2
V: TRBV30
D: NA
DNA: TGTGCCTGGACTACTACCGGGGAGCTGTTTTTT
CDR3: CAWTTTGELFF

J: TRBJ1-5
V: TRBV7-3
D: NA
DNA: TGTGCCAGCAGCTTGGACCTTAATCAGCCCCAGCATTTT
CDR3: CASSLDLNQPQHF

J: TRBJ1-1
V: TRBV29-1
D: NA
DNA: TGCAGCGGTGGTGGGAGTTTTACTGAAGCTTTCTTT
CDR3: CSGGGSFTEAFF

J: TRBJ2-2
V: TRBV7-2
D: NA
DNA: TGTGCCAGCAGCTCCGTCGGAGCCGGGGAGCTGTTTTTT
CDR3: CASSSVGAGELFF

J: TRBJ2-3
V: TRBV10-3
D: TRBD2
DNA: TGTGCCATCAGAGGCACCTCCAGGAGCGGGAGGGCAGATACGCAGTATTTT
CDR3: CAIRGTSRSGRADTQYF

J: TRBJ2-1
V: TRBV19
D: NA
DNA: TGTGCCAGTACCCCATCAGGACAGTACCTCTCCTACAATGAGCAGTTCTTC
CDR3: CASTPSGQYLSYNEQFF